These T cell receptor beta chains were read from a single sample in a study of identical twins. One entry per CDR3 protein results from TCRdb running MiXCR on the 5' RACE reads. Of around 1.7 million distinct CDR3 sequences in the sample, roughly a third were seen once. The sequenced sample was cord blood. Receptors were obtained from a newborn girl in good health. The CDR3 runs from the conserved cysteine through the conserved F or W. The D gene is left open where the match is weak. A row's size may be missing; if present it is once, few, many or a size class.

D gene	CDR3 length	V gene	clone size	J gene	CDR3 DNA	CDR3 protein
NA	16	TRBV3-1	NA	TRBJ2-5	TGTGCCAGCAGCCAACGCTCTAGCGTGAAAAACAATGAGCAGTACTTC	CASSQRSSVKNNEQYF
NA	16	TRBV4-2	NA	TRBJ2-1	TGTGCCAGCAGCCAAGATTCTGGGACGCCTAACAATGAGCAGTTCTTC	CASSQDSGTPNNEQFF
NA	12	TRBV6-6	NA	TRBJ2-7	TGTGCCTCTCAAGGGGGAGGCTACGAGCAGTACTTC	CASQGGGYEQYF
NA	13	TRBV10-3	many	TRBJ1-2	TGTGCCATACGTGTTCAAGTTAACTATGGCTACACCTTC	CAIRVQVNYGYTF
TRBD2	20	TRBV10-1	NA	TRBJ2-6	TGCGCCAGCAGTGAGTCCAGACTAGCGGGGGCACTCTCTGGGGCCAACGTCCTGACTTTC	CASSESRLAGALSGANVLTF
TRBD2	15	TRBV20-1	few	TRBJ2-1	TGCAGTGCTAGACCCGGACTAGCGAACTACAATGAGCAGTTCTTC	CSARPGLANYNEQFF
TRBD1	15	TRBV29-1	few	TRBJ1-2	TGCAGCACCCTCTTGGGGCAGGGGGTGGACTATGGCTACACCTTC	CSTLLGQGVDYGYTF
TRBD2	15	TRBV6-4	few	TRBJ2-1	TGTGCCAGCAGCGACTCTAGCGGTTCCTACAATGAGCAGTTCTTC	CASSDSSGSYNEQFF
NA	15	TRBV5-6	NA	TRBJ2-2	TGTGCCAGCAGCTTTTCCCGGAAGAACACCGGGGAGCTGTTTTTT	CASSFSRKNTGELFF
NA	14	TRBV12-3/TRBV12-4	many	TRBJ2-3	TGTGCCAGCAGTCCACCTCCTAGCACAGATACGCAGTATTTT	CASSPPPSTDTQYF
NA	13	TRBV25-1	NA	TRBJ2-3	TGTGCCAGAACAGGTGGCCATAGAGATACGCAGTATTTT	CARTGGHRDTQYF
NA	13	TRBV2	NA	TRBJ2-1	TGTGCCAGCATCGCCATTTCTGCGAATGAGCAGTTCTTC	CASIAISANEQFF
TRBD1	15	TRBV11-2	NA	TRBJ2-5	TGTGCCAGCAGCTTAGGGGACAGGGGGCGGGAGACCCAGTACTTC	CASSLGDRGRETQYF
NA	14	TRBV7-8	NA	TRBJ2-7	TGTGCCAGCAGCTTAGATAGTCCGAGCTACGAGCAGTACTTC	CASSLDSPSYEQYF
NA	13	TRBV6-5	many	TRBJ2-1	TGTGCCAGCAGTTACCCGACCCGGGATGAGCAGTTCTTC	CASSYPTRDEQFF
NA	15	TRBV6-2/TRBV6-3	NA	TRBJ1-4	TGTGCCAGCAGTTACGGACAGAGCTCTAATGAAAAACTGTTTTTT	CASSYGQSSNEKLFF
NA	14	TRBV5-4	few	TRBJ1-1	TGTGCCAGCAGCTTCGACAGCATGAACACTGAAGCTTTCTTT	CASSFDSMNTEAFF
TRBD2	17	TRBV20-1	many	TRBJ2-4	TGCAGTGCTAGGGTTCCGGGACTAGCGGTAGCCAAAAACATTCAGTACTTC	CSARVPGLAVAKNIQYF
NA	12	TRBV12-3/TRBV12-4	NA	TRBJ2-5	TGTGCCAGCAGTTTACGGAAGGATGAGCAGTACTTC	CASSLRKDEQYF
TRBD1	14	TRBV25-1	NA	TRBJ1-2	TGTGCCAGCAGTGACCCTCAGGGGGACTATGGCTACACCTTC	CASSDPQGDYGYTF
TRBD1	14	TRBV5-6	NA	TRBJ1-5	TGTGCCAGCAGCTCACAGGGGTGCAATCAGCCCCAGCATTTT	CASSSQGCNQPQHF
NA	13	TRBV9	many	TRBJ2-7	TGTGCCAGCAGCGTAGGGACAACCTACGAGCAGTACTTC	CASSVGTTYEQYF
NA	16	TRBV9	few	TRBJ1-6	TGTGCCAGCAGCGTAGGTCCTTCCAGGATGAATTCACCCCTCCACTTT	CASSVGPSRMNSPLHF
NA	12	TRBV20-1	NA	TRBJ2-5	TGCAGTGGATCGGCGTACCAAGAGACCCAGTACTTC	CSGSAYQETQYF
NA	16	TRBV9	NA	TRBJ1-1	TGTGCCAGCAGCGTAGATCCGGGACATCTTAACACTGAAGCTTTCTTT	CASSVDPGHLNTEAFF
NA	15	TRBV20-1	NA	TRBJ2-1	TGCAGTGCTCCTATGCGGCAGGGGGGATACAATGAGCAGTTCTTC	CSAPMRQGGYNEQFF
NA	16	TRBV3-1	NA	TRBJ1-1	TGTGCCAGCAGCCAAGGTCGGGGGGCGGTTCGGACTGAAGCTTTCTTT	CASSQGRGAVRTEAFF
NA	17	TRBV4-2	NA	TRBJ2-4	TGTGCCAGCAGTCCCGAAACCGGGACAATAGCCAAAAACATTCAGTACTTC	CASSPETGTIAKNIQYF
TRBD1	13	TRBV18	few	TRBJ2-7	TGTGCCAGCTCTGGGACAGTCTCCGACGAGCAGTACTTC	CASSGTVSDEQYF
NA	11	TRBV5-6	NA	TRBJ2-7	TGTGCCAGCAGCTTGTACTCCGAGCAGTACTTC	CASSLYSEQYF
NA	15	TRBV21-1	NA	TRBJ1-5	TGTGCCAGCAGCAAAGAACAGGGGGCGGATCAGCCCCAGCATTTT	CASSKEQGADQPQHF
NA	17	TRBV4-1	NA	TRBJ1-5	TGCGCCAGCAGCCAGGGTGCTACAGGGTTTAGCAATCAGCCCCAGCATTTT	CASSQGATGFSNQPQHF
TRBD1	14	TRBV3-1	few	TRBJ1-5	TGTGCCAGCAGCCAAGGGGCAGGGGGCCAGCCCCAGCATTTT	CASSQGAGGQPQHF
TRBD2	15	TRBV25-1	NA	TRBJ2-7	TGTGCCAGCAGTGAAGGTCCGGGGGGGCCTGAGGAGCAGTACTTC	CASSEGPGGPEEQYF
TRBD2	14	TRBV28	NA	TRBJ2-1	TGTGCCAGCATAACCCTAGCGGGAGGCAATGAGCAGTTCTTC	CASITLAGGNEQFF
NA	15	TRBV27	NA	TRBJ2-1	TGTGCCAGCAGTGATGGGACTTTACCTTACAATGAGCAGTTCTTC	CASSDGTLPYNEQFF
TRBD2	17	TRBV20-1	few	TRBJ2-3	TGCAGTGCTAGCTACCGACTAGCGGGGGTTACCACAGATACGCAGTATTTT	CSASYRLAGVTTDTQYF
NA	15	TRBV25-1	NA	TRBJ2-1	TGTGCCAGCAGTGAAGACCCCAGGGATTACAATGAGCAGTTCTTC	CASSEDPRDYNEQFF
NA	16	TRBV4-2	once	TRBJ2-7	TGTGCCAGCAGCCAATTAGATGTAGTGAGCTCCTACGAGCAGTACTTC	CASSQLDVVSSYEQYF